This T cell receptor (beta chain) was profiled in a study of a mutant IDH1 vaccine in newly diagnosed glioma. Study-level background: Across weeks 1, 3, 5, 7, 11, 15, 19 and 23, patients received a vaccination each time, eight in all. Prior therapy was radiotherapy, temozolomide, or both; most received both.

To note about this clone: Its antigen is as yet unknown.

Libraries were prepared by immunoSEQ multiplex PCR; TCRdb keeps only in-frame clonotypes and omits some of them. Of around 41,000 clones listed, about 79% are singletons. Time point of the sample: week 23, last vaccination. All doses held 300 ug of mutant IDH1 20-mer peptide, with topical imiquimod. Trimming pared 5 bases from V and 6 bases from J, leaving 16 bases between. Germline V gene lookup returns CDR1 MNHEY and CDR2 SMNVEV (reference sequence). The CDR3 sequence is 15 residues long. Study conclusions and caveats: Among patients, around 93% showed immune responses induced by the vaccine. Pseudoprogression seemed unrelated to changes in top peripheral T cell clonotypes.

J is TRBJ2-2 and V is TRBV27, with a possible D match to TRBD1 (6 bases). This TCR was recovered from a woman aged 40 to 49 with glioma. Some clones in this sample may be carry-over from other donors' samples. The starting material was PBMCs, obtained from a glioma patient whose treatment included an IDH1 peptide vaccine. The CDR3 bases are TGTGCCAGCAGTCCTCAGGGGACCTTATCCGGGGAGCTGTTTTTT. Residues: CASSPQGTLSGELFF.